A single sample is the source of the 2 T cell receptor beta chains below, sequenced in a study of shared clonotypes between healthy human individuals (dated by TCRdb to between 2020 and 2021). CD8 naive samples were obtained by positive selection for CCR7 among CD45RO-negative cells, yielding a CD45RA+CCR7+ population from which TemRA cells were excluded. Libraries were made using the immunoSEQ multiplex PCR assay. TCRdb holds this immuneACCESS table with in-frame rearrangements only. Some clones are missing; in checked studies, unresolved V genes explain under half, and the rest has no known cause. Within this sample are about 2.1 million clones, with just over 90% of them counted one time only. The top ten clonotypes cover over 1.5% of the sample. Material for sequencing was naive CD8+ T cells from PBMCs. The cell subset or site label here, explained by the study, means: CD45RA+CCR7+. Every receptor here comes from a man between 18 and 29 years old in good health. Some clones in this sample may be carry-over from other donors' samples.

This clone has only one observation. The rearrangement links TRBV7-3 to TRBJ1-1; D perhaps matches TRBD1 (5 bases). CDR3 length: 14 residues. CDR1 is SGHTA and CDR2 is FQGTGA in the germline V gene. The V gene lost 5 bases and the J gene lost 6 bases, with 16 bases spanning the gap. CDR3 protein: CASSPSLGAPEAFF. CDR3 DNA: TGTGCCAGCAGCCCGAGCCTCGGGGCCCCTGAAGCTTTCTTT.

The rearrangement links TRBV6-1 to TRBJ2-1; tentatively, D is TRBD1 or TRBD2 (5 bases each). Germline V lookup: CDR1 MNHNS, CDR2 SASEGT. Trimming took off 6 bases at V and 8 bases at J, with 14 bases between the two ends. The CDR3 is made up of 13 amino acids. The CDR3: CASRGDPLHEQFF. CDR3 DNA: TGTGCCAGCAGGGGGGACCCCCTCCATGAGCAGTTCTTC.